The entry that follows covers one TCR beta chain sequence. Its antigen is currently unknown. These data belong to a study of cytomegalovirus exposure and HLA in healthy donors. Whole-study context: T cells numbering 150 million to 200 million yielded some 100 million unique TCR beta sequences in an earlier analysis. Points from the study as a whole: Accurate prediction of HLA-A and HLA-B alleles (for most subjects) was reportedly achieved from TCR beta sequences. Only CMV serostatus was available as immune exposure information. 16,951 TCR beta sequences were associated with HLA alleles at 0.05 false discovery rate in a later analysis.

CDR1 and CDR2 from the germline V gene are MNHNS and SASEGT. The CDR3 has 16 residues. V was clipped by 3 bases and J by 2 bases; unmatched bases: 6. PCR was performed using 60 Vbeta and 13 Jbeta primers. Profiled with immunoSEQ multiplex PCR; TCRdb holds only in-frame clones, not every one. In the table there are roughly 63,000 clones, 65% to 75% of which are singletons. The chain is built from TRBV6-1 and TRBJ1-5; TRBD1 agrees at 8 bases. The sample consisted of PBMCs. This clonotype was sampled from a middle-aged man in good health and CMV-seropositive. The chain's CDR3 is CASSEQGAMGNQPQHF. The CDR3 DNA follows: TGTGCCAGCAGTGAGCAGGGGGCGATGGGCAATCAGCCCCAGCATTTT.